This TCR beta chain was observed in a study of shared clonotypes between healthy human individuals. The germline gives CDR1 MNHEY, CDR2 SVGAGI. This CDR3 comprises 15 residues. The trim removed 2 bases at V and 3 bases at J, leaving 4 bases unmatched. The study, taken as a whole, reports: Non-shared clonotypes had lower generation probabilities than those shared by all four donors.

About this clone itself: Its antigen remains unknown. Distinct nucleotide sequences in the sample also encode this CDR3.

How the authors handled the data: Filtering of immunoSEQ junctional sequences could not match full-length read filtering. TCRdb's table, derived via immunoSEQ multiplex PCR, lists solely in-frame clones and lacks some. The V and J calls and clone size come from that table; D and trimming were worked out from the DNA. The sample carries roughly 2.6 million clones, around 90% recorded once. Sequenced sample: naive CD4+ T cells sorted from blood. Documented subset: CD45RA+ positively selected. The chain joins TRBV6-5 to TRBJ2-3; 8 bases agree with TRBD2. This clonotype was sampled from a man aged 18 to 29 in good health. The CDR3 is CASSYGGGRTDTQYF. The CDR3 nucleotides read TGTGCCAGCAGTTACGGCGGGGGGAGAACAGATACGCAGTATTTT.